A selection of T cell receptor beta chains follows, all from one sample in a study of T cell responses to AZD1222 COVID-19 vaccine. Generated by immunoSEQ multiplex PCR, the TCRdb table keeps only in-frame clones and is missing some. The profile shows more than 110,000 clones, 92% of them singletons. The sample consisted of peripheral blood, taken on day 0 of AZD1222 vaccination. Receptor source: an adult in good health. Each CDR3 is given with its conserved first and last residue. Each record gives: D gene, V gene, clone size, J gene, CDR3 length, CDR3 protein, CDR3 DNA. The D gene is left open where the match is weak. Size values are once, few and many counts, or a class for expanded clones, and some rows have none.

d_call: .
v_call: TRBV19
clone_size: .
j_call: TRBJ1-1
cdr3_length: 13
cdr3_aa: CASSIRANTEAFF
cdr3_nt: TGTGCCAGTAGTATACGGGCGAACACTGAAGCTTTCTTT

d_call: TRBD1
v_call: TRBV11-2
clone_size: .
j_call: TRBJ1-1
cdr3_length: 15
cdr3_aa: CASSSGQGIDTEAFF
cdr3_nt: TGTGCCAGCAGCTCAGGACAGGGGATAGACACTGAAGCTTTCTTT

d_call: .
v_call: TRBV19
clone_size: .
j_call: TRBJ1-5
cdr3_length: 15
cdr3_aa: CASSMSVGKDQPQHF
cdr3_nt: TGTGCCAGTAGTATGAGTGTGGGGAAAGATCAGCCCCAGCATTTT

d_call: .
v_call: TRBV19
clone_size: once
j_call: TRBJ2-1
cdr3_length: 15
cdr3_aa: CASSITGSLWNEQFF
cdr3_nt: TGTGCCAGTAGTATTACAGGGAGCCTTTGGAATGAGCAGTTCTTC

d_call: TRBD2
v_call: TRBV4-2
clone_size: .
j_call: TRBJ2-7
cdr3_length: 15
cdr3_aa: CASSQLGLGTYEQYF
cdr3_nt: TGTGCCAGCAGCCAATTGGGACTAGGCACCTACGAGCAGTACTTC

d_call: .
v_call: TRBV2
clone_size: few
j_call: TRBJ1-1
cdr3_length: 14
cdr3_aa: CASSDRFMNTEAFF
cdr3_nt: TGTGCCAGCAGTGATCGGTTCATGAACACTGAAGCTTTCTTT

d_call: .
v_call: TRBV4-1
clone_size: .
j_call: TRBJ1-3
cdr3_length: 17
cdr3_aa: CASSPRRGPNSGNTIYF
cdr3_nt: TGCGCCAGCAGTCCGAGAAGGGGACCGAACTCTGGAAACACCATATATTTT

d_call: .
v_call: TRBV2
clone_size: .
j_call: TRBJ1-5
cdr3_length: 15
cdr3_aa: CASSLSGISNQPQHF
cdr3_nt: TGTGCCAGCAGTCTATCAGGGATTAGCAATCAGCCCCAGCATTTT

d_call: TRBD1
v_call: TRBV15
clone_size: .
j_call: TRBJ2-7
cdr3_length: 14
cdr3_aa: CATSRGVQGSEQYF
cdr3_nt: TGTGCCACCAGCAGAGGTGTACAGGGGAGCGAGCAGTACTTC

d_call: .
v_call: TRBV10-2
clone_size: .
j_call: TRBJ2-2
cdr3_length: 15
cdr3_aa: CASSGTGPLSGELFF
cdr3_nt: TGCGCCAGCAGTGGGACGGGACCACTTTCCGGGGAGCTGTTTTTT

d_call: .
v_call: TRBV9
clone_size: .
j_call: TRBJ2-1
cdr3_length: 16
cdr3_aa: CASSVVSDGFYNEQFF
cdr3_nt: TGTGCCAGCAGCGTAGTATCGGACGGGTTCTACAATGAGCAGTTCTTC

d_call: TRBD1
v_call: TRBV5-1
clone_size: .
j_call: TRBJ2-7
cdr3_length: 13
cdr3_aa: CASSPDRSYEQYF
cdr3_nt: TGCGCCAGCAGCCCGGACAGGTCCTACGAGCAGTACTTC

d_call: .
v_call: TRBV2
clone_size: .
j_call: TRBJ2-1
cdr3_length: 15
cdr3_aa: CASSSSRLSYNEQFF
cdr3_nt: TGTGCCAGCTCCTCTAGCCGACTCTCCTACAATGAGCAGTTCTTC

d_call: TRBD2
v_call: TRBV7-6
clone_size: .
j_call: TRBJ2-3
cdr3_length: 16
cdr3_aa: CASSSLAGGSTDTQYF
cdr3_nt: TGTGCCAGCAGCTCTCTAGCGGGAGGGAGCACAGATACGCAGTATTTT

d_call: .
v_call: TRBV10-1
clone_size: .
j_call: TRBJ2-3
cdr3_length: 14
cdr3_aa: CATGGKRSTDTQYF
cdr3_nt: TGCGCCACCGGCGGTAAGCGGAGCACAGATACGCAGTATTTT

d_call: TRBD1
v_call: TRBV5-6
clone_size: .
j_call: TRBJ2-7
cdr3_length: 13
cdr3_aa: CASTRTGWDEQYF
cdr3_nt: TGTGCCAGCACCCGGACAGGGTGGGACGAGCAGTACTTC

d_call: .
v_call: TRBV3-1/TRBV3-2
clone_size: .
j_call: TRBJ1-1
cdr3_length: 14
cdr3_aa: CASIPSGVSTEAFF
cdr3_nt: TGTGCCAGCATTCCTTCAGGGGTTAGCACTGAAGCTTTCTTT

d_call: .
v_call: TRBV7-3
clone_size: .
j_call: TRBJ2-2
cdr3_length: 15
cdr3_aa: CASSLTGENTGELFF
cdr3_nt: TGTGCCAGCAGCTTAACGGGCGAGAACACCGGGGAGCTGTTTTTT

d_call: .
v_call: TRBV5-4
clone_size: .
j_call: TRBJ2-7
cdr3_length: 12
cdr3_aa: CASSFLAGEQYF
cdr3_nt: TGTGCCAGCAGCTTCCTAGCCGGCGAGCAGTACTTC

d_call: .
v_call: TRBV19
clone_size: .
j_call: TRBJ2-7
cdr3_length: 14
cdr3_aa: CASSIRGESYEQYF
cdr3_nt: TGTGCCAGTAGTATCAGGGGCGAGAGCTACGAGCAGTACTTC

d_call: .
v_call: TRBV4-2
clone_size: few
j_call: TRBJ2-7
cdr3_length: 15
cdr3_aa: CASSQGASGAYEQYF
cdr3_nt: TGTGCCAGCAGCCAGGGGGCTAGCGGAGCATACGAGCAGTACTTC